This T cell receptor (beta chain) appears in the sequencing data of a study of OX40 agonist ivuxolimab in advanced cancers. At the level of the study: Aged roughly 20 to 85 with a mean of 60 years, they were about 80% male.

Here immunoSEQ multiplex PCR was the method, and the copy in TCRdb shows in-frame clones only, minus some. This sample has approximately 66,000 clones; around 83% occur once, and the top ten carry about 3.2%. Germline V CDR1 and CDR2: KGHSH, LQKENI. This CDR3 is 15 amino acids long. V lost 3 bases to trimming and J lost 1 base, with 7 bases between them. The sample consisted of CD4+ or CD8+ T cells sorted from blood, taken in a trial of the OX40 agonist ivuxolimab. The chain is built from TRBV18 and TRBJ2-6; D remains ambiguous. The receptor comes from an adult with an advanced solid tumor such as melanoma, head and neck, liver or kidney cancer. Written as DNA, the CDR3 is TGTGCCAGCTCACCCCCGAGTTCTGGGGCCAACGTCCTGACTTTC. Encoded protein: CASSPPSSGANVLTF.